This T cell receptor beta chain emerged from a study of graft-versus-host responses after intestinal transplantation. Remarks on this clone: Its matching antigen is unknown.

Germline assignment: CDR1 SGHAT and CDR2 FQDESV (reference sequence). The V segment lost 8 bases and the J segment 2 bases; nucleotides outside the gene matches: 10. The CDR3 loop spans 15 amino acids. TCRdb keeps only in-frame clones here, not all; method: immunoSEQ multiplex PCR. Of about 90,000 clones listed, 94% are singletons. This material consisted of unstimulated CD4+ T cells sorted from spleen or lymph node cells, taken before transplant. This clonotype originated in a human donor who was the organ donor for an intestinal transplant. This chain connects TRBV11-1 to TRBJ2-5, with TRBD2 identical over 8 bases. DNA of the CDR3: TGTGCCAGCGGAAATGCGGGGGGCCATCAAGAGACCCAGTACTTC. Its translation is CASGNAGGHQETQYF.